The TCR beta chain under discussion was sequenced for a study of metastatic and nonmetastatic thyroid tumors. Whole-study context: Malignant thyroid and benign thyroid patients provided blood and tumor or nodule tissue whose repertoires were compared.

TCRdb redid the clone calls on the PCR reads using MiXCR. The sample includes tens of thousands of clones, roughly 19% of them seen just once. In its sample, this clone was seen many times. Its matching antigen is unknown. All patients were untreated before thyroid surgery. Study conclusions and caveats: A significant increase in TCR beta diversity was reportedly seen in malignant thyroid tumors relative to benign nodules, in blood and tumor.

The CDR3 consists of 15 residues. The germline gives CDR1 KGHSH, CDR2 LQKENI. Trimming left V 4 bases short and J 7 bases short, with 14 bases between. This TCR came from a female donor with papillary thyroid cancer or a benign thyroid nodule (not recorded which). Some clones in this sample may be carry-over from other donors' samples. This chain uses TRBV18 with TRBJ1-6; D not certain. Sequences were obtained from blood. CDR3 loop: CASSHGEVRNSPLHF. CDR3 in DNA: TGTGCCAGCTCACACGGGGAGGTGAGAAATTCACCCCTCCACTTT.